This TCR beta chain originates from a study of early T cells in non-severe SARS-CoV-2 infection. In the study overall: Sequencing of unsorted whole blood was done on bulk RNA, leaving chains unpaired. Study conclusions and caveats: VDJdb-based matching was biased toward anti-spike CD8 responses and missed private and CD4 specificities.

Worth noting for this clonotype: Its antigen is unidentified. Its ends do not fully match the called genes, so a read error is possible.

Germline V gene lookup returns CDR1 SGHDT and CDR2 YYEEEE. The length of the CDR3 is 14 residues. Individual cDNA molecules received unique molecular identifiers during library preparation. Each CDR3 protein is one row after TCRdb ran MiXCR on the 5' RACE reads. The sample includes tens of thousands of distinct CDR3 sequences, 9.5% to 15% of them seen just once. Sequencing input: whole blood. This clonotype originated in an adult who was a healthcare worker with PCR-confirmed SARS-CoV-2 infection or an uninfected control (not recorded which). V is TRBV5-6 and J is TRBJ2-2, with D uncertain. DNA for the CDR3: TGTGCCAGCATCTTGGGCGGAGTCACCGGGGAGCTGTTTTTT. Protein sequence: CASILGGVTGELFF.